This TCR beta chain was documented in a study of patients and donors after allogeneic stem cell transplantation. TCRdb reprocessed the RT-PCR reads with MiXCR, giving one entry per CDR3 protein. The table records over 200,000 distinct CDR3 sequences, roughly 38% of them present only once. V lost 3 bases to trimming and J lost 4 bases, with 18 bases between them. CDR3 length: 16 residues. Sample: blood, either unsorted or a sorted T cell fraction (not recorded which). The chain joins TRBV12-3 or TRBV12-4 to TRBJ1-2; D unresolved. The sequence was obtained from a human donor who was either an allogeneic HSCT recipient or a stem cell or donor lymphocyte infusion donor (not recorded which). It is not recorded whose cells these are; they may come from a transplant donor. The CDR3 protein is CASSFGRNSAGYGYTF. The CDR3 DNA follows: TGTGCCAGCAGTTTCGGGCGGAACTCAGCGGGCTATGGCTACACCTTC.